This paragraph covers one T cell receptor beta chain sequence. With 0 bases clipped from V and 15 bases from J, the junction kept 13 bases outside the gene matches. The CDR3 is 15 amino acids. Germline loops: CDR1 LGHDT, CDR2 YNNKEL (reference sequence). Libraries were prepared by immunoSEQ multiplex PCR; TCRdb keeps only in-frame clonotypes and omits some of them. Of about 490,000 clones in the sample, 80% to 90% were seen once. This sample was included in a study of blood T cell repertoires in COVID-19. The rearrangement uses TRBV3-1 (or the pseudogene TRBV3-2) and TRBJ2-1; TRBD2 aligns across 8 bases. The TCR originated in a human donor in a cohort sampled during active COVID-19. Sequenced sample: peripheral blood. CDR3 nucleotides: TGTGCCAGCAGCCAAGACTCCCTAAGCGGGAGAGAACGGTTCTTC. Protein: CASSQDSLSGRERFF.